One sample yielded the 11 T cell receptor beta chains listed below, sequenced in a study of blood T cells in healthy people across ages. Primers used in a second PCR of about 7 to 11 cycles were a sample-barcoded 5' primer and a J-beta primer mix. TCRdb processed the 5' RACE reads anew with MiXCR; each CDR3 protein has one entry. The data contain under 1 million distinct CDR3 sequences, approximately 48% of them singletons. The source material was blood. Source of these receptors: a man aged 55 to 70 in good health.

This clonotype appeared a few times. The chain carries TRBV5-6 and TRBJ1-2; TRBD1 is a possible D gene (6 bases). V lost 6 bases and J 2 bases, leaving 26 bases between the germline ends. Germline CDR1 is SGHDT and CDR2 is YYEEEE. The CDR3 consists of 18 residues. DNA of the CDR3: TGTGCCAGCACCCAAACACCCGCCCGGGACACGAGAAACTATGGCTACACCTTC. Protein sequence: CASTQTPARDTRNYGYTF. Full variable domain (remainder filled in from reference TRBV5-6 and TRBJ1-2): DAGVTQSPTHLIKTRGQQVTLRCSPKSGHDTVSWYQQALGQGPQFIFQYYEEEERQRGNFPDRFSGHQFPNYSSELNVNALLLGDSALYLCASTQTPARDTRNYGYTFGSGTRLTVV.

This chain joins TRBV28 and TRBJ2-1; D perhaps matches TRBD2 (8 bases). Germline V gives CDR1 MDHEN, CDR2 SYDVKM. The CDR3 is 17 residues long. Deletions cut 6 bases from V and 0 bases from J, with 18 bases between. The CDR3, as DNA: TGTGCCAGCAGGCCATCGGGGGGGGACAGCTCCTACAATGAGCAGTTCTTC. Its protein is CASRPSGGDSSYNEQFF.

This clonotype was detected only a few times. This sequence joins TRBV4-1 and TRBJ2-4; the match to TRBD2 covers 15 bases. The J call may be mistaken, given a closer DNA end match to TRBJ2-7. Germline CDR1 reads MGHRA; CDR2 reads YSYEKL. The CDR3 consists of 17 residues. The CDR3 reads CASSQRWTSGGEYEQYF. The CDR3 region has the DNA TGCGCCAGCAGCCAAAGATGGACTAGCGGGGGGGAATACGAGCAGTACTTC.

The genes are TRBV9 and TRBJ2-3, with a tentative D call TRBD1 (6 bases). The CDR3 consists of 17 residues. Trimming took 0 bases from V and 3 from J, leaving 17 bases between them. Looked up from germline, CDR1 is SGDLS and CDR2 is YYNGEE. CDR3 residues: CASSVDSGQLRTDTQYF. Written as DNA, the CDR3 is TGTGCCAGCAGCGTAGACTCAGGACAGCTTCGGACAGATACGCAGTATTTT.

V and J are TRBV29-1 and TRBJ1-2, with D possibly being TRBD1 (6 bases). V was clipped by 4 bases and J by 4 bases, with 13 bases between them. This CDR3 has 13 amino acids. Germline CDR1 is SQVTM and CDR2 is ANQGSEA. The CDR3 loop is CSVGEGGAYGYTF. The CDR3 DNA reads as TGCAGCGTTGGCGAGGGGGGAGCCTATGGCTACACCTTC.

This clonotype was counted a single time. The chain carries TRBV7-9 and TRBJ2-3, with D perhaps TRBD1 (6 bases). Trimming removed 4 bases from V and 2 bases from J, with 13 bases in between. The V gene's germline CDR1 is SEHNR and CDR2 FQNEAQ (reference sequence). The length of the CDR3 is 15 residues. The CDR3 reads CASSSRTAYTDTQYF. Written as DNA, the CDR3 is TGTGCCAGCAGCTCTCGGACAGCTTACACAGATACGCAGTATTTT.

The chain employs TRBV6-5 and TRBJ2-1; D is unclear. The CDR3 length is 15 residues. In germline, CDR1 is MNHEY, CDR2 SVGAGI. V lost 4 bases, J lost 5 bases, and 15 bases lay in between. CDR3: CASSSRLSPHNEQFF. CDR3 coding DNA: TGTGCCAGCAGTTCGCGACTTAGTCCCCACAATGAGCAGTTCTTC.

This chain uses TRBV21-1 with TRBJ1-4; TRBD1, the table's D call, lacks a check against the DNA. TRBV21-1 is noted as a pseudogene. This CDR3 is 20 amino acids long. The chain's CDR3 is CASSKVPGVDPKTEREKLFF. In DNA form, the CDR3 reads TGTGCCAGCAGCAAAGTACCGGGTGTTGACCCGAAAACCGAGCGGGAAAAACTGTTTTTT.

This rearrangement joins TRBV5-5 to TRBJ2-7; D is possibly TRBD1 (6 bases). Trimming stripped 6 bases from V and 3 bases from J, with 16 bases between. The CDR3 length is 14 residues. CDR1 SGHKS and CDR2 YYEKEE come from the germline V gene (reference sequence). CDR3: CASNPGQSGYEQYF. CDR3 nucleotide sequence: TGTGCCAGCAACCCCGGACAGAGCGGCTACGAGCAGTACTTC.

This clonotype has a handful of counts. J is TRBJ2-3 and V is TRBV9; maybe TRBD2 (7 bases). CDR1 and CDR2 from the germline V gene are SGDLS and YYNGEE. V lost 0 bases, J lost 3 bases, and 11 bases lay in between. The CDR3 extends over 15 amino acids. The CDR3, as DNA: TGTGCCAGCAGCGTAGGGGGGGGCCCTACAGATACGCAGTATTTT. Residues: CASSVGGGPTDTQYF.

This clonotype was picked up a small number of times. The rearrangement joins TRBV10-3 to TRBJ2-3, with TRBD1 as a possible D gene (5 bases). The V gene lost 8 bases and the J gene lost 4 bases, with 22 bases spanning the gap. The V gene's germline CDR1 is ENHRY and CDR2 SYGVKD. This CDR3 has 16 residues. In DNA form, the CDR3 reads TGTGCCATCCGGAATGCGGACACATTCCTCGCAGATACGCAGTATTTT. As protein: CAIRNADTFLADTQYF.